The clone carrying this T cell receptor beta chain came up a few times. These data originate in a study of T cells after yellow fever vaccination. Via MiXCR, TCRdb re-called the 5' RACE reads, giving one row per CDR3 protein. The table lists about 340,000 distinct CDR3 sequences, approximately 4.2% of them singletons. Material: PBMCs, obtained 5 days after the yellow fever booster vaccination. The receptor was derived from a young man who received the YFV17D yellow fever vaccine.

CDR3 region: CASSLEVQRSHNEQFF. Here the CDR3 DNA reads TGTGCCAGCAGCTTAGAAGTTCAACGGTCACACAATGAGCAGTTCTTC. This chain joins TRBV7-6 and TRBJ2-1, with D unclear. This CDR3 spans 16 amino acids. Looked up from germline, CDR1 is SGHVS and CDR2 is FNYEAQ. V lost 1 base to trimming and J lost 5 bases, with 15 bases between them.